Here is one T cell receptor (beta chain) with its context. Its antigen is unknown. Base qualities are not provided; no much larger clone lies one nucleotide away. The entry originates in a study of cytomegalovirus exposure and HLA in healthy donors (dated by TCRdb to the late 2010s). General notes on the study: In an earlier analysis of under 750 of the donors, 250 to 350 Gb of sequence data and roughly 100 million unique TCR beta sequences from about 190 million T cells were reported. An early release that covered about 600 HLA-typed donors contained approximately 290 gigabases of sequencing data and 65 million to 100 million unique TCR sequences. The genetic ancestry cluster associated with self-reported Caucasian donors included approximately 85% of the roughly 400 genotyped donors. The aim of the study was to test whether cataloging public T cell receptors could identify signatures of past pathogen exposure. The T cell repertoires of some 670 subjects were profiled by immunosequencing and related to cytomegalovirus serostatus. Along with the approximately 620-subject first cohort, a separate validation cohort of roughly 110 different subjects was used. The study combined high-throughput TCR immunosequencing, statistical association of individual TCRs with disease status, and machine learning to predict cytomegalovirus infection status. A later analysis re-examined previously published TCR beta repertoires from around 670 donors and added high-resolution HLA genotyping to investigate patterns of TCR occurrence. Rather than using new phenotypic data, the later analysis identified candidate immune exposures from TCR beta sequences and from how often those sequences occurred across donors. In an earlier analysis of more than 550 of the donors, high-throughput TCR beta sequencing was used to judge whether each TCR beta V gene segment behaved as functional or pseudogenic. Donor age, sex, ethnicity and CMV serostatus were compiled together with the repertoire data. Genome-wide SNP genotypes for about 65% of the 666 donors were used in a later genetic analysis, which treated that subset as a discovery cohort. Every repertoire in the discovery cohort had been generated on one and the same sequencing platform. Class I and class II HLA loci were covered by the typing at four-digit resolution. Typing coverage varied by locus: about 620-640 donors for A, B, C, DRB1 and DQB1; around 560 for DQA1; nearly 610 for DPA1; more than 450 for DPB1. Roughly five DR-DQ haplotypes were handled as single units for association and clustering because linkage in the cohort was strong. Among roughly 400 genotyped donors of the cohort, an average of roughly 230,000 unique TCR beta nucleotide sequences was sequenced per donor, of which 15% to 20% were non-productive. What the authors observed across the whole study: According to a later analysis, parvovirus B19, influenza, CMV and Epstein-Barr virus appeared linked to several top co-occurrence clusters. Immune exposure information for the cohort was limited to CMV serostatus. The study gave a list of 150 to 200 TCR beta chains associated with cytomegalovirus. Linkage disequilibrium might explain the correlated functional status among segregating V segments, but an unknown experimental factor could not be ruled out. Because counts were too low, seventeen rarely observed V segments, including chromosome 9 orphons, were left out of the earlier analysis of some 640 of the donors. According to a later analysis, TCR association rates differed among HLA loci, with DRB1 alleles showing the most associated TCRs and HLA-C alleles showing the fewest. Broadly in line with IMGT annotations, most TCR beta V segments showed up in productive rearrangements about 87% or about 30% of the time in an earlier analysis of approximately 600 of the donors. A few of the identified cytomegalovirus-associated TCR beta chains were confirmed in vitro to be specific for cytomegalovirus antigens. Assigning TCR associations to individual alleles was difficult when HLA alleles, especially DR and DQ, strongly co-occurred. Cytomegalovirus status was reported to be diagnosed by the classifier with high specificity and sensitivity in both the original and validation cohorts. In a later genetic analysis, a missense DCLRE1C variant was associated with V-gene and J-gene trimming of TCR beta chains, and the association was replicated in an independent cohort. Because some donors lacked HLA typing at each locus, the association tests relied only on the typed subset. In a later analysis, HLA-associated TCR beta chains showed more clonal expansion and lower generation probabilities than non-associated chains that were equally common. This cohort had only TCR beta chains sequenced, and the lack of alpha or paired-chain data limited which features could be detected. Across donors, most TCR sequences were observed very rarely, whereas some public TCRs were present in many individuals. A later analysis associated 15,000 to 20,000 TCR beta sequences with specific HLA alleles at a false discovery rate of 0.05. In a later analysis, most CMV-associated TCR beta chains were found to appear HLA-restricted, with HLA associations seemingly driven largely by CMV exposure. According to a later genetic analysis, donors in an Asian-associated ancestry cluster had fewer N-insertions in productive TCRs than the approximately 670-donor mean. A further reported finding was that TCR beta sequences accurately predicted the HLA-A and HLA-B alleles for most subjects in the first cohort. The presence/absence analyses assumed that sequencing depth was roughly uniform across donors, and that assumption may not be true. The 87-base-pair reads could not distinguish some IMGT-functional V segments, including TRBV6-2 and TRBV6-3, so those segments were excluded. It was suggested by the authors that the approach could potentially be generalized to other disease states and immunological phenotypes. The sequencing pipeline was judged likely to have produced a cluster of highly shared sequence variants as a technical artifact.

In total, more than 500 healthy bone marrow donors made up the cohort. Cohort members were all nominally healthy when sampled, although unrecorded immune exposures were likely present. The donor was CMV seropositive and was included in the group of approximately 310 seropositive cohort members. A peripheral blood sample was collected from each donor, and TCR beta sequencing was performed on peripheral blood mononuclear cells. The Qiagen DNeasy Blood Extraction Kit was used to extract genomic DNA from the blood cell samples. The CDR3 starts with the cysteine, ends with the phenylalanine, and has 12 residues. The entry retains the CDR3 DNA only, 36 bases that are in frame from base 1. The V end gives up 9 bases and the J end 8 bases, leaving 7 bases in the junction not matched to a gene. For CDR1 and CDR2, the germline V gene lists SGHRS and YFSETQ. Libraries were made using the immunoSEQ multiplex PCR assay. For the multiplex PCR, a mixture combining 60 forward primers for TCR Vbeta segments and 13 reverse primers for TCR Jbeta segments was used. The CDR3 region of rearranged TCR beta genes was amplified from genomic DNA with a multiplex PCR assay. On the Illumina HiSeq System, the amplified TCR beta libraries were sequenced as 87-base-pair reads. The original pipeline was this. Across the 666 repertoires, a later analysis counted 78 million or so unique TCR beta chains, roughly 11 million of which were shared by at least two donors. A nearest-neighbor algorithm error-corrected the raw reads and collapsed the reads into unique sequences, merging closely related sequences to remove PCR and sequencing errors. To assign V, D and J gene segments, CDR3 sequences were aligned to IMGT reference sequences. Each retained sequence needed at least a six-nucleotide match to both a V gene segment and a J gene segment. Rearrangements were called productive when the CDR3 lacked stop codons and stayed in frame with V and J; all others were non-productive. Following IMGT convention, CDR3 was defined as the stretch from the second conserved V-encoded cysteine to the conserved J-encoded phenylalanine. Sequences without an unambiguous match to a single V gene segment were excluded from the earlier analysis of a few hundred of the donors. In an earlier analysis of approximately 590 of the donors, a V segment was called functional when productive rearrangements were above 56.7%, and segregating when the standard deviation between donors exceeded 5%. A statistical classification framework was built to diagnose cytomegalovirus status from the catalog of TCR beta chain sequences. A later analysis assigned V and J genes by comparing TCR nucleotide sequences with IMGT/GENE-DB human TR gene sequences. In a later analysis, CDR3 sequences and most-parsimonious VDJ recombination scenarios were assigned using the TCRdist pipeline. In a later analysis, each TCR beta chain was defined by its CDR3 amino acid sequence together with its V-gene family, and reads without a unique V-gene family were excluded. To address suspected cross-contamination and a sequencing artifact, a later analysis removed roughly 580 highly shared, low-generation-probability nucleotide sequences. In a later analysis, a clonal expansion index was calculated for each public chain from normalized within-repertoire ranks of inferred template counts. In a later analysis, generation probabilities were computed with a VDJ recombination model fitted to out-of-frame rearrangements, and the resulting probabilities were checked against IGoR. In a later analysis, TCR-TCR, TCR-HLA and TCR-CMV co-occurrence was scored with hypergeometric tests, and a repertoire-size bias correction was applied to TCR pairs. To estimate false discovery rates, a later analysis permuted the HLA or CMV assignments 20 times. A later analysis grouped co-occurring TCRs with DBSCAN, adding TCRdist sequence similarity when clustering within HLA-allele-positive subsets. For co-occurrence clustering, repertoires with fewer than 30,000 or more than 120,000 public chains were excluded, along with roughly 5 repertoires with anomalous nucleotide sharing. TCRdb stores this immuneACCESS table with in-frame sequences only. Part of the clones is absent; in the studies checked, under half of the shortfall reflects unresolved V genes, and no reason is known for the rest. The V and J calls and the clone size are those of that table, but D and trimming were determined from the DNA. The sample records some 150,000 clones, roughly 80% of which are singletons. About 5% of the sample is held by the ten biggest clonotypes.

The V gene is TRBV5-1 and the J gene is TRBJ2-1; TRBD2 matches 8 bases in the middle. The receptor comes from a man younger than 45 in good health and CMV-seropositive. What was sequenced was PBMCs. The CDR3 protein is CATGGGPHEQFF. The sequence in DNA is TGCGCCACCGGGGGGGGGCCGCATGAGCAGTTCTTC.